Below, 2 T cell receptor beta chains from the same sample are listed, as sequenced in a study of T-cell memory formation after mild COVID-19. TCRdb itself ran the 5' RACE reads through MiXCR, one entry per CDR3 protein. The data show hundreds of thousands of distinct CDR3 sequences, 25% seen once. Sequencing input: PBMCs or a T cell subset sorted from them (not recorded which). These receptors were taken from an adult woman who had mild COVID-19 (a few samples of this study predate the infection). Cell type and time point are not known.

This chain joins TRBV12-3 or TRBV12-4 and TRBJ2-2, with 8 bases identical to TRBD2. The J segment lost 5 bases and the V segment lost 6 bases, leaving 8 bases of the junction unmatched. The CDR3 consists of 15 residues. The CDR3 DNA reads as TGTGCCAGCAGGGTGAGCGGGAGAAAGACCGGGGAGCTGTTTTTT. It specifies CASRVSGRKTGELFF.

This clonotype appeared a few times. V gene TRBV20-1 combines with J gene TRBJ2-3; 8 bases match TRBD2. From germline, CDR1 is DFQATT and CDR2 SNEGSKA (reference sequence). Germline trimming cut 1 base from V and 2 bases from J; bases unmatched to any gene: 11. CDR3 length: 17 residues. CDR3 sequence: CSARGDLLAGSTDTQYF. The CDR3 bases are TGCAGTGCTAGAGGGGACCTTTTAGCGGGATCCACAGATACGCAGTATTTT.